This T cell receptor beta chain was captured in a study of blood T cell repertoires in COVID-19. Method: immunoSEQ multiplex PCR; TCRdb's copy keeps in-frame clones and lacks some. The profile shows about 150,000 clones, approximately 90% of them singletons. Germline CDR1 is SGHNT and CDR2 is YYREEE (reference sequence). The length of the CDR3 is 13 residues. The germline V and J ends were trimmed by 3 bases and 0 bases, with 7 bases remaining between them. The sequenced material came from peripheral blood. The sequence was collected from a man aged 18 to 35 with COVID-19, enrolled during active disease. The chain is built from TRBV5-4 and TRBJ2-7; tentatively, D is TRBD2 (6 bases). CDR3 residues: CASSYGGSYEQYF. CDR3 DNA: TGTGCCAGCAGCTACGGGGGCTCCTACGAGCAGTACTTC. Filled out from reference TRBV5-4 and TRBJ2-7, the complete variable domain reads ETGVTQSPTHLIKTRGQQVTLRCSSQSGHNTVSWYQQALGQGPQFIFQYYREEENGRGNFPPRFSGLQFPNYSSELNVNALELDDSALYLCASSYGGSYEQYFGPGTRLTVT.